This TCR beta chain was captured in a study of blood T cell repertoires in COVID-19. Study-level information: Acute and convalescent COVID-19 specimens originated in the United States, Italy and Spain. In each case, the material was cDNA or gDNA derived from T cells, B-cell-depleted T cells, or PBMCs.

In the authors' methods: Estimation of nucleated cell counts relied on the amplification of reference gene primers. Some clones are missing from TCRdb's copy, which holds only in-frame ones; the method was immunoSEQ multiplex PCR. That table is the source of V, J and clone size, and D and trimming were worked out from the DNA. The top ten clones hold less than 1% of a sample with 250,000 to 350,000 clones, about 89% of them seen once. The CDR3 is made up of 16 amino acids. Trimming removed 4 bases from V and 5 bases from J; junction bases left unmatched: 7. The V and J genes are TRBV5-3 and TRBJ2-3; TRBD2 agrees at 13 bases. TRBV5-3 carries the ORF label, with uncertain function. The sequenced sample was peripheral blood. This clonotype was obtained from a woman aged 40 to 50 who had recovered from COVID-19. CDR3 loop: CARSPGTSGKEDTQYF. The CDR3 DNA sequence: TGTGCCAGAAGCCCCGGGACTAGCGGGAAAGAAGATACGCAGTATTTT.